These 16 T cell receptor beta chains came from one sample sequenced in a study of OX40 agonist ivuxolimab in advanced cancers. TCRdb keeps only in-frame clones here, not all; method: immunoSEQ multiplex PCR. The repertoire includes 40,000 or so clones, just under 85% of them detected once, and approximately 35% sits in the top ten. Material: CD4+ or CD8+ T cells sorted from blood, obtained in a trial of the OX40 agonist ivuxolimab. Receptor source: an adult with an advanced solid tumor such as melanoma, head and neck, liver or kidney cancer.

This chain connects TRBV15 to TRBJ2-7, with unresolved D. The CDR3 covers 13 residues. Trimming removed 3 bases at V and 0 bases at J, with 6 bases between. Germline lookup yields CDR1 LNHNV and CDR2 YYDKDF (reference sequence). The CDR3 region is CATSRVISYEQYF. In DNA, the CDR3 is TGTGCCACCAGCAGGGTTATCTCCTACGAGCAGTACTTC.

This chain connects TRBV7-9 to TRBJ1-4; TRBD1 is a possible D gene (5 bases). Germline lookup yields CDR1 SEHNR and CDR2 FQNEAQ (reference sequence). The CDR3 sequence is 15 residues long. V was shortened by 4 bases and J by 7 bases, with 16 bases between the two germline ends. In DNA, the CDR3 is TGTGCCAGCAGCTCGCTCGGGCAGGGCCGTGAAAAACTGTTTTTT. Its protein product is CASSSLGQGREKLFF.

The chain carries TRBV29-1 and TRBJ1-2; D ambiguous. Germline CDR1 reads SQVTM; CDR2 reads ANQGSEA. This CDR3 is 12 amino acids long. Trimming took 3 bases from V and 5 from J, leaving 10 bases between them. This CDR3 reads CSVEGSGYGYTF. CDR3 bases: TGCAGCGTTGAGGGGTCAGGATATGGCTACACCTTC.

This chain's CDR3 is CASSSTGPLKGQYF. In nucleotides, the CDR3 is TGTGCCAGCAGCTCTACCGGCCCCCTTAAGGGGCAGTACTTC. This sequence joins TRBV7-9 and TRBJ2-5; possibly TRBD1 for D (5 bases). The length of the CDR3 is 14 residues. Per the germline V gene, CDR1 is SEHNR and CDR2 is FQNEAQ (reference sequence). V lost 4 bases, J lost 11 bases, and 20 bases lay in between.

With respect to this clone: This specimen includes other DNA sequences encoding the same CDR3. V usage is TRBV29-1 and J usage is TRBJ1-2; no clear D. CDR3 length: 12 amino acids. Trimming took 0 bases from V and 8 from J, leaving 10 bases between them. The germline CDR1 and CDR2 sequences are SQVTM and ANQGSEA. The CDR3 region is CSVEDLGGGYTF. CDR3 DNA: TGCAGCGTTGAAGATCTGGGAGGGGGCTACACCTTC.

The rearrangement links TRBV7-7 to TRBJ2-3; 13 nucleotides agree with TRBD2. V was clipped by 5 bases and J by 4 bases; unmatched bases: 3. This CDR3 region has 15 residues. Germline-derived CDR1 and CDR2 are SSHAT and FNYEAQ (reference sequence). CDR3 DNA: TGTGCCAGCAGCGCCGGACTAGCGGGAGCAGATACGCAGTATTTT. Translation gives CASSAGLAGADTQYF.

This chain joins TRBV7-9 and TRBJ2-5; TRBD2 matches at 8 bases. The CDR3 spans 15 residues. Germline values: CDR1 SEHNR, CDR2 FQNEAQ (reference sequence). V trimming: 1 base; J trimming: 4 bases; junction bases outside the gene matches: 5. CDR3 sequence reads: CASSLGGGLGETQYF. The CDR3 DNA reads TGTGCCAGCAGCTTAGGCGGGGGGCTTGGAGAGACCCAGTACTTC.

V is TRBV10-3 and J is TRBJ2-2, with 8 bases identical to TRBD1. The CDR3 has 18 residues. The trim removed 0 bases at V and 5 bases at J, leaving 11 bases unmatched. The germline CDR1 and CDR2 sequences are ENHRY and SYGVKD. The CDR3 region is CAISESDQGAEGTGELFF. Here the CDR3 DNA reads TGTGCCATCAGTGAGTCAGACCAGGGGGCGGAAGGTACCGGGGAGCTGTTTTTT.

The chain is built from TRBV2 and TRBJ1-3; D gene unclear. V was pared by 5 bases and J by 0 bases, with 11 bases between. CDR1 and CDR2 from the germline V gene are SNHLY and FYNNEI. This CDR3 has 15 amino acids. CDR3 bases: TGTGCCAGCAGTCTTCCGTCGGGCTCTGGAAACACCATATATTTT. Amino acids: CASSLPSGSGNTIYF. The full variable domain, with the rest looked up from reference TRBV2 and TRBJ1-3, is EPEVTQTPSHQVTQMGQEVILRCVPISNHLYFYWYRQILGQKVEFLVSFYNNEISEKSEIFDDQFSVERPDGSNFTLKIRSTKLEDSAMYFCASSLPSGSGNTIYFGEGSWLTVV.

On this clone: One end of the junction fails to match germline, which may point to a read error. V and J are TRBV5-1 and TRBJ2-6; D may correspond to TRBD1 or TRBD2 (6 bases each). The CDR3 contains 17 residues. Germline-derived CDR1 and CDR2 are SGHRS and YFSETQ. CDR3 in DNA: TGCGCCAGCAGCTTGGCGAGGGGGGCTGCTGGGGCCAACGTCCTGGCTTTC. Encoded protein: CASSLARGAAGANVLAF.

The rearrangement uses TRBV6-1 and TRBJ1-6; D remains unclear. Looked up from germline, CDR1 is MNHNS and CDR2 is SASEGT. The germline V and J ends were trimmed by 3 bases and 6 bases, with 9 bases remaining between them. This CDR3 spans 14 amino acids. For the CDR3, the DNA is TGTGCCAGCAGTGACGCATATTTTAATTCACCCCTCCACTTT. Protein sequence: CASSDAYFNSPLHF.

The chain employs TRBV9 and TRBJ1-1, with TRBD1 as a possible D gene (6 bases). This CDR3 has 14 residues. The V end was cut by 4 bases, the J end by 1 base, with 11 bases between. Germline CDR1 SGDLS, CDR2 YYNGEE. The CDR3 region is CASSPRTANTEAFF. In DNA, the CDR3 is TGTGCCAGCAGCCCACGGACAGCGAACACTGAAGCTTTCTTT.

The chain recombines TRBV29-1 with TRBJ2-5; a weak D match, TRBD1 (5 bases). Germline assignment: CDR1 SQVTM and CDR2 ANQGSEA. V shed 4 bases and J shed 4 bases, with 13 bases lying between them. There are 13 residues in the CDR3. CDR3 sequence (DNA): TGCAGCGTTGGTTCCAGGGCCGGAGAGACCCAGTACTTC. As protein: CSVGSRAGETQYF.

The chain combines TRBV6-6 with TRBJ1-5; 8 nucleotides match TRBD1. CDR1 MNHNY and CDR2 SVGAGI come from the germline V gene (reference sequence). The CDR3 runs to 14 residues. V shed 2 bases, J shed 7 bases, and the junction held 4 bases outside the gene matches. The CDR3: CASSYTTGDQPQHF. The CDR3 bases are TGTGCCAGCAGTTACACGACAGGGGACCAGCCCCAGCATTTT.

This chain connects TRBV10-3 to TRBJ2-3, with TRBD2 as a possible D gene (5 bases). CDR3 length: 14 residues. Trimming cost V 6 bases and J 2 bases, with 12 bases left between them. CDR1 ENHRY and CDR2 SYGVKD come from the germline V gene. This CDR3 reads CAIRVQRDTDTQYF. Here the CDR3 DNA reads TGTGCCATCAGGGTCCAGAGGGACACAGATACGCAGTATTTT.

DNA for the CDR3: TGTGCCTGGAGTAGGAGGAACACCGGGGAGCTGTTTTTT. Its protein is CAWSRRNTGELFF. This chain joins TRBV30 and TRBJ2-2; D not resolved. The CDR3 sequence is 13 residues long. The germline gives CDR1 GTSNPN, CDR2 SVGIG (reference sequence). With 2 bases removed from V and 1 base from J, the gap between germline ends came to 5 bases.